A selection of T cell receptor beta chains follows, all from one sample in a study of CD8 T cells in Susac syndrome. TCRdb reprocessed the immunoSEQ multiplex PCR reads with MiXCR, giving one entry per CDR3 protein. The table shows around 69,000 distinct CDR3 sequences, with just over 95% occurring only once. The sequencing input was CD4+ T cells from PBMCs. Receptor source: a human donor with multiple sclerosis. The CDR3 runs from the conserved cysteine through the conserved F or W. The size field is filled for only some rows; it gives once, few, many or a size class.

TRBV4-1	NA	TRBJ1-1	CASSQEGSRNTEAFF
TRBV7-8	NA	TRBJ2-3	CASSGDRPSSTDTQYF
TRBV12-3/TRBV12-4	NA	TRBJ2-5	CASSLGSGRQETQYF
TRBV5-4	NA	TRBJ1-1	CASSLAGEGSGTEAFF
TRBV28	NA	NA	CASSPQGYEQYF
TRBV29-1	NA	TRBJ2-3	CSVDRGQGTDTQYF
TRBV9	NA	TRBJ1-1	CASSVGRGTEAFF
TRBV28	NA	TRBJ1-1	CASSDRDEAFF
TRBV7-9	NA	TRBJ2-3	CASSSLRGADTQYF
TRBV20-1	once	TRBJ2-5	CSARSAGGVETQYF
TRBV7-7	few	TRBJ2-3	CASSKAGSTDTQYF
TRBV7-7	NA	TRBJ2-5	CASSPGGGFETQYF
TRBV5-1	NA	TRBJ2-3	CASSLERGGEDTQYF
TRBV29-1	NA	TRBJ1-1	CSAAGPRDTEAFF
TRBV24-1	once	TRBJ2-3	CATRQGATDTQYF
TRBV7-8	NA	TRBJ1-2	CASSLGSAGGYTF
TRBV9	NA	TRBJ2-2	CASSVARTTGELFF
TRBV27	NA	TRBJ1-5	CASSSGTGFAQPQHF
TRBV29-1	NA	TRBJ1-2	CSVLGTGDNYGYTF